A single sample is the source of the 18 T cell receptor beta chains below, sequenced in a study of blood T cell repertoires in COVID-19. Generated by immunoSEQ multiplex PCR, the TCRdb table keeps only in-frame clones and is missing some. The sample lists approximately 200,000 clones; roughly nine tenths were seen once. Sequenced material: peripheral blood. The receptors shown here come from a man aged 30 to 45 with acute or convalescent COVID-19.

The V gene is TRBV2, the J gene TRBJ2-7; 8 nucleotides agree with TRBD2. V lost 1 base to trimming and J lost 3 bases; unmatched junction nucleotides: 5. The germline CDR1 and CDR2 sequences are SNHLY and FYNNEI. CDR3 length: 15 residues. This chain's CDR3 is CASSEGTSRYYEQYF. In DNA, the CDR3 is TGTGCCAGCAGTGAAGGGACTAGCCGTTACTACGAGCAGTACTTC.

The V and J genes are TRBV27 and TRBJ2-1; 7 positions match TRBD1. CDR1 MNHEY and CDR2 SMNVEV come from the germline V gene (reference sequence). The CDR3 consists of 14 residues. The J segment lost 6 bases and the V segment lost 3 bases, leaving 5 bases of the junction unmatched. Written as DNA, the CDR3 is TGTGCCAGCAGTTTTAGGGGGCCGGGCAATGAGCAGTTCTTC. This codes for CASSFRGPGNEQFF.

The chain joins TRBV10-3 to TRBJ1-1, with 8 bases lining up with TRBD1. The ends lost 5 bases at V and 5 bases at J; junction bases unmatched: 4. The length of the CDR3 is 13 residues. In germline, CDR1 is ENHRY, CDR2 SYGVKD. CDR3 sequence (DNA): TGTGCCATCAGTTTCGGACAGGGTACTGAAGCTTTCTTT. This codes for CAISFGQGTEAFF.

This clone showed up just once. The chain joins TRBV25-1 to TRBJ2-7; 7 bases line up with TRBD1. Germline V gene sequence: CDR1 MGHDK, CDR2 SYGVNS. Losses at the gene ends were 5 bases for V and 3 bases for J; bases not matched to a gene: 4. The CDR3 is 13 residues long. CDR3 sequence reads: CASSSGQIYEQYF. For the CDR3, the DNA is TGTGCCAGCAGTTCGGGACAGATCTACGAGCAGTACTTC.

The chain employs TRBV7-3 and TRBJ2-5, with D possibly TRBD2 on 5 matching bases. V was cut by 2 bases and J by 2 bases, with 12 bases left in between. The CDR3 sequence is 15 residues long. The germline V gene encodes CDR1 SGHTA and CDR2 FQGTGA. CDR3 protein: CASSLGGAVQETQYF. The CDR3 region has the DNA TGTGCCAGCAGCTTAGGAGGTGCGGTACAAGAGACCCAGTACTTC.

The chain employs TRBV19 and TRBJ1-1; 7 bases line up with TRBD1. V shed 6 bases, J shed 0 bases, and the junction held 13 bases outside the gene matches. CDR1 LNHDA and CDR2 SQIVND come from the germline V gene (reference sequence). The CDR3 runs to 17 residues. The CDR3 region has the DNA TGTGCCAGTAGCCCTCTTAGACAGGGAAAAATGAACACTGAAGCTTTCTTT. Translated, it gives CASSPLRQGKMNTEAFF.

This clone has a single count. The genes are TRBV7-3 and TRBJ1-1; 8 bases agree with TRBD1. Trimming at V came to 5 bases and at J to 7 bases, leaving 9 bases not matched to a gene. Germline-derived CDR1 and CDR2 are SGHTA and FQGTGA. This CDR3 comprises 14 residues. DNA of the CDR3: TGTGCCAGCAGCCCGCAGGGGGCTTCCAGTGAAGCTTTCTTT. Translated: CASSPQGASSEAFF.

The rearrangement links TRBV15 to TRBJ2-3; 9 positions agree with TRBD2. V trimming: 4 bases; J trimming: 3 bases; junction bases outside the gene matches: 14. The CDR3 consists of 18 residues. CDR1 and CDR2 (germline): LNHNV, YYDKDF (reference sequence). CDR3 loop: CATSTENVGGGVTDTQYF. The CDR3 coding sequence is TGTGCCACCAGCACAGAGAATGTGGGCGGGGGGGTTACAGATACGCAGTATTTT.

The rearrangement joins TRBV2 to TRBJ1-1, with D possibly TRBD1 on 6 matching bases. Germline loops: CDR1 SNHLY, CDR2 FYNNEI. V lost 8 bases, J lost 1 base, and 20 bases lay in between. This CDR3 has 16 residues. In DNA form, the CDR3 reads TGTGCCAGCTACAAGCACACGACAGGAGCGAACACTGAAGCTTTCTTT. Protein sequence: CASYKHTTGANTEAFF.

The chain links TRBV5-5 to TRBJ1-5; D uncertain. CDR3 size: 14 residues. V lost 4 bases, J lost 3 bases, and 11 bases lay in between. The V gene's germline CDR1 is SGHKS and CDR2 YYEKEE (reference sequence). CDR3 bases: TGTGCCAGCAGCACCCGGGAAAACAATCAGCCCCAGCATTTT. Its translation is CASSTRENNQPQHF. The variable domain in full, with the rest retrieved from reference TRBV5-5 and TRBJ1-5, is DAGVTQSPTHLIKTRGQQVTLRCSPISGHKSVSWYQQVLGQGPQFIFQYYEKEERGRGNFPDRFSARQFPNYSSELNVNALLLGDSALYLCASSTRENNQPQHFGDGTRLSIL.

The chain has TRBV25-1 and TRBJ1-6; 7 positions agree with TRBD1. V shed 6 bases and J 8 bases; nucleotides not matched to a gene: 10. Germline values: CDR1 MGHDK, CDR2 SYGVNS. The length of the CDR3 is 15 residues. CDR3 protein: CASSPGGTVYSPLHF. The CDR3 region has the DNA TGTGCCAGCAGCCCTGGGGGGACAGTCTATTCACCCCTCCACTTT.

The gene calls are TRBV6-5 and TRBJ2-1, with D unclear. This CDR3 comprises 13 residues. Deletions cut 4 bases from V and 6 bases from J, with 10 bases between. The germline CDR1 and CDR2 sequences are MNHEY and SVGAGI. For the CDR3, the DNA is TGTGCCAGCAGTTTCCGGCAGGTCAATGAGCAGTTCTTC. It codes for CASSFRQVNEQFF.

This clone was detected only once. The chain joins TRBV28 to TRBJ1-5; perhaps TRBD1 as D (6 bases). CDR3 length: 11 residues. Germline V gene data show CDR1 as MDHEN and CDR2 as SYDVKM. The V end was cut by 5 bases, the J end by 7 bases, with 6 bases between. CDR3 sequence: CASSRGQPQHF. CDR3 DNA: TGTGCCAGCAGTAGGGGGCAGCCCCAGCATTTT.

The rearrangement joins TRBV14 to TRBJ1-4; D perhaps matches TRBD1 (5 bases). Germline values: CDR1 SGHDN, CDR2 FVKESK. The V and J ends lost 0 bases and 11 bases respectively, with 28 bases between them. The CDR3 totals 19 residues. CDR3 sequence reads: CASSQDRISGGAPYRKLFF. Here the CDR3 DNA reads TGTGCCAGCAGCCAAGATCGGATCTCGGGGGGTGCCCCTTATAGGAAACTGTTTTTT.

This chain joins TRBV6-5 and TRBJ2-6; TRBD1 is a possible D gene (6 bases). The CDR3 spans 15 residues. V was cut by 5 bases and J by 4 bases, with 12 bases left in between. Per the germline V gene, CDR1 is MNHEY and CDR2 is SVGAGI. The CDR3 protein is CASSQTGLGANVLTF. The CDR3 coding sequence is TGTGCCAGCAGTCAAACAGGGTTAGGGGCCAACGTCCTGACTTTC.

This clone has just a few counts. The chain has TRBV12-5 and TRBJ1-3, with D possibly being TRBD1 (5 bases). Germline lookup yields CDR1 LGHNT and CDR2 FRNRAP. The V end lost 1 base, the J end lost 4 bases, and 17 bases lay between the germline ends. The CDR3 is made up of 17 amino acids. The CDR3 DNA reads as TGTGCTAGTGGTTTGGCCCGACAGATGGTCAGGGGAAACACCATATATTTT. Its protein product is CASGLARQMVRGNTIYF.

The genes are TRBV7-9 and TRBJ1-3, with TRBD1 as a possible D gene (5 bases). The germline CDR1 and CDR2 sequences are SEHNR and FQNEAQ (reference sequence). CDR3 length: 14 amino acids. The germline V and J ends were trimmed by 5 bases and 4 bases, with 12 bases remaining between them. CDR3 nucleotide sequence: TGTGCCAGCAGCCCCGTAGGGGTCGGAAACACCATATATTTT. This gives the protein CASSPVGVGNTIYF.

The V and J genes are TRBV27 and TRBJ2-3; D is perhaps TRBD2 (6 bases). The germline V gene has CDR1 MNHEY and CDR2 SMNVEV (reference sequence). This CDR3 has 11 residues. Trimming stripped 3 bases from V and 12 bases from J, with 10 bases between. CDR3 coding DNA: TGTGCCAGCAGTTTGCTCGGGACTCAGTATTTT. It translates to CASSLLGTQYF.